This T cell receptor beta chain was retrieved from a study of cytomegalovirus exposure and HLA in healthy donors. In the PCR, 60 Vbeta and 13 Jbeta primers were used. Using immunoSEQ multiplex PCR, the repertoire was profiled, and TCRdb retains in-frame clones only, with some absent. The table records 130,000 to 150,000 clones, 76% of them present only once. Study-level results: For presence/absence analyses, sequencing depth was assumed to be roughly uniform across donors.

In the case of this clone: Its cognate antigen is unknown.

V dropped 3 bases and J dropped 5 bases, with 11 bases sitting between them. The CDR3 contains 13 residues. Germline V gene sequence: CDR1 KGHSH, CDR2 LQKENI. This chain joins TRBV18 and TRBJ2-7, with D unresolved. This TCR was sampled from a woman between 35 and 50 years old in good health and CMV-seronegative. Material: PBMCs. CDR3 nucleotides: TGTGCCAGCTCACCCCACCCCCGGGACGAGCAGTACTTC. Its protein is CASSPHPRDEQYF.